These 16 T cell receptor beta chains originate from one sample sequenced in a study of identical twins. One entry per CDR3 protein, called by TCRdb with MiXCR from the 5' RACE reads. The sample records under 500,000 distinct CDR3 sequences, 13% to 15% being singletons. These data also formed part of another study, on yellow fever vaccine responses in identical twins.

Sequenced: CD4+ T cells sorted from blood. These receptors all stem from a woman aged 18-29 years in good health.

The CDR3 DNA follows: TGTGCCAGCTCCCGGATTGGCGGGACAAGGGGCAACCAAGAGACCCAGTACTTC. It specifies CASSRIGGTRGNQETQYF. This chain joins TRBV18 and TRBJ2-5, with D perhaps assigned TRBD1 or TRBD2 (6 bases each). CDR3 length: 18 residues. Germline V gene sequence: CDR1 KGHSH, CDR2 LQKENI. Trimming took off 6 bases at V and 0 bases at J, with 23 bases between the two ends.

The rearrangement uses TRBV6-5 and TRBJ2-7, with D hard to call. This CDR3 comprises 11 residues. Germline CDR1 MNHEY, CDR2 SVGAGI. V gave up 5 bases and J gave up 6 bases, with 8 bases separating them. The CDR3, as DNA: TGTGCCAGCAGTAAGGGCGCCGAGCAGTACTTC. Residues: CASSKGAEQYF.

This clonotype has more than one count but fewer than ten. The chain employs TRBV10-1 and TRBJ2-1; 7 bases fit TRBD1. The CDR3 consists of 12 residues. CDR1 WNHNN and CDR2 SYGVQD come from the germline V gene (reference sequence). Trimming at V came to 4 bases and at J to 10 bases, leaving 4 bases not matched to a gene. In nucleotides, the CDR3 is TGCGCCAGCAGTGGACAGGACAGGGAGCAGTTCTTC. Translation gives CASSGQDREQFF.

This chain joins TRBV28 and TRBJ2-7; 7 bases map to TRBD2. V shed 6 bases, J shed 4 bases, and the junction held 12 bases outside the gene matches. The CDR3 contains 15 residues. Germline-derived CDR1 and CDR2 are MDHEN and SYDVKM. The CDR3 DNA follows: TGTGCCAGCAGCTCCCCGGGAGGACACGCTTACGAGCAGTACTTC. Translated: CASSSPGGHAYEQYF.

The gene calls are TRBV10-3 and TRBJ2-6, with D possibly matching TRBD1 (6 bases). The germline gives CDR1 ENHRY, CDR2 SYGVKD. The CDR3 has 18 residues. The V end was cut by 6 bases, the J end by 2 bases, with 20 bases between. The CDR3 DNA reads TGTGCCATCAGGCAACTGCAATCACAGGGAGCTGGGGCCAACGTCCTGACTTTC. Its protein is CAIRQLQSQGAGANVLTF.

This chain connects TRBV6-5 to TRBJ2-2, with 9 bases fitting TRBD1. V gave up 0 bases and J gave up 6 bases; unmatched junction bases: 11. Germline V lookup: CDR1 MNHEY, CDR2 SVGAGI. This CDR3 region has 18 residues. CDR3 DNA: TGTGCCAGCAGTTACTCTTGGGACAGGGTGATGATCGCCGGGGAGCTGTTTTTT. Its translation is CASSYSWDRVMIAGELFF.

The CDR3, as DNA: TGTGCCAGCAGCTTTCAAGCCCAGCGGAAAAAAGAGACCCAGTACTTC. Its protein is CASSFQAQRKKETQYF. The V call is TRBV5-6, the J call TRBJ2-5; TRBD2 might be the D (5 bases). Germline V gene sequence: CDR1 SGHDT, CDR2 YYEEEE. CDR3 length: 16 residues. The ends were cut back, 2 bases at V and 3 bases at J, with 17 bases in the middle.

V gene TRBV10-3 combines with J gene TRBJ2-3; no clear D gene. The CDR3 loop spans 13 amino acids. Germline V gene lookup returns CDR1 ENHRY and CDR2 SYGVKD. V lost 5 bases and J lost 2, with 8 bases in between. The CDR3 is CAISPYITDTQYF. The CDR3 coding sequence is TGTGCCATCAGTCCCTATATCACAGATACGCAGTATTTT.

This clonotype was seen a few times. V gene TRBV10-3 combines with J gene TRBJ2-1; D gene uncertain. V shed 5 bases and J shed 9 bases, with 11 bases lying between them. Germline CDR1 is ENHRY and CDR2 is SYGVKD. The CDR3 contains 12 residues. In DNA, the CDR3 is TGTGCCATCAGTACCGGACCTTTTGAGCAGTTCTTC. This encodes CAISTGPFEQFF.

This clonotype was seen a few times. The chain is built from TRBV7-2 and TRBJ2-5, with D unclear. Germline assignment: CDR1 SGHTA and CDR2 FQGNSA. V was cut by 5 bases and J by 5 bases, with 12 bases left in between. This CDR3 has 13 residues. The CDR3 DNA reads TGTGCCAGCAGCGAAGAGGTTCGGGAGACCCAGTACTTC. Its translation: CASSEEVRETQYF.

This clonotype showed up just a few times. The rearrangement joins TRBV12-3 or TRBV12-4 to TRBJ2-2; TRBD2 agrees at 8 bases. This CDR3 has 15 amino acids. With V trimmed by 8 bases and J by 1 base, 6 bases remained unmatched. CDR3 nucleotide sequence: TGTGCCAGCCGGACTAGCCCCGAGAACACCGGGGAGCTGTTTTTT. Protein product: CASRTSPENTGELFF.

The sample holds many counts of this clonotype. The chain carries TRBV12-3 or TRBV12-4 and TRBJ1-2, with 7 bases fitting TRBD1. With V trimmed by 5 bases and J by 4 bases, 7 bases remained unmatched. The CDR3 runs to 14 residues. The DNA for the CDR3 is TGTGCCAGCAGTAGGACAGGAAATCCCTATGGCTACACCTTC. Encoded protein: CASSRTGNPYGYTF.

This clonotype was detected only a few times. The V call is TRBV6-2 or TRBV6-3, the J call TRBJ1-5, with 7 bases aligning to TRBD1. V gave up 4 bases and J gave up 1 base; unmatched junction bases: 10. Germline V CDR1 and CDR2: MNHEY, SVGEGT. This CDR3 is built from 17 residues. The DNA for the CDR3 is TGTGCCAGCAGTTCAAAACAGGGGAGCCTGAGCAATCAGCCCCAGCATTTT. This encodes CASSSKQGSLSNQPQHF.

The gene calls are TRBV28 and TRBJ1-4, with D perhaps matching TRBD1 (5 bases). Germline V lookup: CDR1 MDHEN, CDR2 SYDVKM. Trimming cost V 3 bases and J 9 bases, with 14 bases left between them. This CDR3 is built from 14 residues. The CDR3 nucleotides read TGTGCCAGCAGTTTGTCCGGGGCGCAGAAAAAACTGTTTTTT. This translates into CASSLSGAQKKLFF.

The CDR3 spells CASSVALEMDQETQYF. DNA of the CDR3: TGTGCCAGCAGCGTAGCACTGGAAATGGACCAAGAGACCCAGTACTTC. The genes are TRBV9 and TRBJ2-5; no clear D. The CDR3 sequence is 16 residues long. Deletions cut 0 bases from V and 0 bases from J, with 12 bases between. In germline, CDR1 is SGDLS, CDR2 YYNGEE.

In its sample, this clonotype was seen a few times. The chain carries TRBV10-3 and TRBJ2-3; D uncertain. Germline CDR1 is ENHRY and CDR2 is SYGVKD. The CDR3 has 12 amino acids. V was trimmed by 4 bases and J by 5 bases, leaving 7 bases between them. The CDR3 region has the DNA TGTGCCATCAGTGCCAAGGTAGATACGCAGTATTTT. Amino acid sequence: CAISAKVDTQYF.